This T cell receptor beta chain appears in the sequencing data of a study of blood T cells in healthy people across ages (dated by TCRdb to the mid-2010s). In terms of the full investigation: In model experiments, template switching captured roughly one uniquely barcoded TCR beta cDNA molecule for every two T cells. Using deep sequencing normalized with unique cDNA molecular identifiers, the study measured how TCR beta repertoire diversity changes with age. The donors were divided into four age groups: young (average roughly 15 years), middle-aged (almost 40), aged (around 67) and long-lived (approximately 74). The study analyzed two additional independent replicas of 1 million unique cDNA reads from the same blood draw for two donors, one aged 18 to 29 and one aged 80 or older. What the work shows at the level of the full study, not this receptor alone: Observed TCR beta diversity per million T cells fell roughly linearly with age, and a significant reduction was already apparent by age approximately 41. Compared with the aged group, the long-lived group had more naive CD4+ T cells, fewer expanded clones and increased TCR diversity, a pattern suggesting age selection. Because profiling used bulk unsorted PBMCs, naive and antigen-experienced compartments could not be compared conclusively. Observed TCR beta diversity correlated strongly with the percentage of naive T cells measured by flow cytometry. Because the CMV infection status of the donors was unknown, age-related changes in expanded clonotypes may potentially have been confounded. Estimates of total diversity based on one million sequenced T cells were regarded as lower bounds and as underestimates.

From the cysteine through the phenylalanine, the CDR3 covers 14 amino acids. Only the CDR3 DNA is retained, 42 bases long and in frame from the first base. As encoded in the germline V gene, CDR1 is ENHRY while CDR2 is SYGVKD. The germline V and J ends show losses of 4 bases and 4 bases respectively, and no gene match explains 6 bases of the junction. Donors were 40 or so systemically healthy Caucasian individuals from Russia aged roughly 6 to 100 years. Each donor gave ten milliliters of peripheral blood, drawn into EDTA-treated Vacutainer tubes. Ficoll-Paque density-gradient centrifugation was used to isolate PBMCs, with at least 6 million obtained per sample. Total RNA was extracted from PBMCs with Trizol reagent, with at least 6 micrograms obtained per sample. For every donor, flow cytometry on a PBMC aliquot measured the percentage of naive CD45RAhigh/CD27high T cells. As for this clonotype: What this receptor recognizes is not known. The input lacks base qualities; no much larger clone sits a single base away.

Libraries came from 5' RACE. Sequencing was carried out with an Illumina HiSeq 2500. A second PCR of 7 to 11 cycles was run with a J-beta primer mix and a sample-barcoded 5' primer. Each TCR beta cDNA molecule received a unique molecular identifier from a template-switch 5' adaptor carrying 12 random nucleotides. At least 2.5 million CDR3-containing paired-end reads were obtained from each sample. The Mint cDNA synthesis kit, primed by a TRBC-specific oligonucleotide, was used to synthesize first-strand cDNA from all RNA. Following uracil-DNA glycosylase treatment, all cDNA underwent a first 18-cycle PCR with the universal primers M1SS and BC2_uni_R. Per the original workflow: For normalization, 1 million high-quality reads were randomly selected from each sample, with every read carrying a distinct molecular identifier. Reads sharing molecular identifiers were discarded rather than binned into consensus sequences. MiTCR, set to a Q25 quality threshold and the strictest error-elimination algorithm, was used for CDR3 identification, clonotype clustering and error correction. Lower-bound total TCR beta diversity was estimated with a nonparametric unseen species model using Euler transformation. TCRdb trimmed public reads at Q25 via fastp, called clones via MiXCR and kept in-frame beta chains. Every entry covers one CDR3 protein and lists the most common genes and DNA from its rows. The authors' filters were not applied to this entry. The sample table shows 600,000 to 1,000,000 distinct CDR3 sequences, and 25% are seen once. Under 4.5% of the sample is held by the ten biggest clonotypes.

These data were likewise used in another study, on T cells of mothers and their children. The second paper further reports: Nine systemically healthy Caucasian individuals served as donors, namely three mothers together with their six children. cDNA synthesis consumed the entire amount of extracted RNA, loaded at approximately 1.5 ug RNA in each 15 ul reaction. Sample barcodes and 2-4 random nucleotides were added via the M1S primer in the second PCR. Each mother yielded over 8.5 million TCR beta CDR3 reads and each child 3 million or so reads. Thymic selection shapes the output of TCR recombination in a similar way in related and unrelated pairs, and inherited differences have a minor effect. Normalized repertoire overlap was always slightly but never significantly higher in related than unrelated mother-child pairs. With a sensitivity of about 100 clones per million clonotypes, no persistent microchimeric T cell clones were detected. To look for features that set related mother-child pairs apart from unrelated individuals, the researchers ran deep NGS to compare the TCR beta repertoires of mothers and children. The mean age was around 42 +/- 4 years for the mothers and roughly 10 +/- 4 years for the children. Libraries were sequenced on Illumina HiSeq 2000 with 100+100 nt paired-end reads after adapter ligation with NEBNext reagents. To avoid cross-contamination, the mother libraries and the child libraries were prepared a month apart and sequenced in separate runs. For each donor, somewhere between roughly 450,000 and 2,000,000 distinct TCR beta clonotypes were identified. Naive TCR beta clonotypes were estimated from low-frequency clonotypes matched to each donor's FACS-determined naive share, without sorting.

This receptor chain uses TRBV10-3 and TRBJ1-1; TRBD1 fits 7 bases in the junction. The TCR was taken from a boy aged 10-17 years in good health. The specimen sequenced was blood. This receptor carries the CDR3 CAISGGQLATEAFF. The DNA sequence is TGTGCCATCAGTGGGGGACAGCTAGCCACTGAAGCTTTCTTT.